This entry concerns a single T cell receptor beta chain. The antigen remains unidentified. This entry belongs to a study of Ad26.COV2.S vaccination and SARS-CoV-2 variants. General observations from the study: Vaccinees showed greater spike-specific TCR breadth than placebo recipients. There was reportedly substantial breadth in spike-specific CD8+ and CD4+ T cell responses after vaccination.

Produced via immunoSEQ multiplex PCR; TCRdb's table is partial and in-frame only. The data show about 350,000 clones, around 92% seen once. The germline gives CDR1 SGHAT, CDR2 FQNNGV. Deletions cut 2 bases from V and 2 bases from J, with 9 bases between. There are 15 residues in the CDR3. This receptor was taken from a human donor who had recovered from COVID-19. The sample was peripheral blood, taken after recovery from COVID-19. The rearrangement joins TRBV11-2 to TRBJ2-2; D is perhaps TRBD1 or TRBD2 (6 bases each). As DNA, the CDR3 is TGTGCCAGCAGCTTAAACGGGGGCAACACCGGGGAGCTGTTTTTT. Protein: CASSLNGGNTGELFF.